This note documents a single TCR beta chain sequence. Its antigen remains unidentified. Germline CDR1 is ENHRY and CDR2 is SYGVKD. This CDR3 is built from 15 residues. The V gene lost 5 bases and the J gene lost 4 bases, with 17 bases spanning the gap. The repertoire was sequenced with immunoSEQ multiplex PCR; TCRdb's copy has only in-frame clones and lacks some. The profile shows approximately 1.4 million clones, roughly 98% of them singletons. This entry belongs to a study of shared clonotypes between healthy human individuals. Study outcomes and limitations: Sorted-subset samples were not fully sequenced, rarefaction indicated. Clonotype sharing levels among donors were expected to vary with sequencing depth. Some naive CD4 clonotypes, approximately 4.5%, turned up in common across a handful of donors.

The V call is TRBV10-3, the J call TRBJ1-2; TRBD1 might be the D (6 bases). The sample consisted of naive CD4+ T cells sorted from blood. Subset defined: CD45RA+ positively selected. The receptor comes from a man in his thirties or forties in good health. The CDR3 DNA follows: TGTGCCATCAGTAGCCGGGACACCGGACGCTATGGCTACACCTTC. Its translation is CAISSRDTGRYGYTF.